These 3 T cell receptor beta chains were sequenced from one sample in a study of blood T cell repertoires in COVID-19. Clones were read by immunoSEQ multiplex PCR, and TCRdb kept only the in-frame ones, dropping some. This sample carries 400,000 or so clones, roughly 86% of them seen once, and the ten largest clones take 2.5% to 3.5%. The sequencing input was peripheral blood. The receptors shown here come from a human donor in a cohort sampled during active COVID-19.

This chain joins TRBV25-1 and TRBJ1-2; D not resolved. V lost 1 base and J lost 8, with 11 bases in between. The germline gives CDR1 MGHDK, CDR2 SYGVNS. The CDR3 totals 13 residues. The CDR3 region has the DNA TGTGCCAGCAGTGAATGGAGGGATTCGGGCTACACCTTC. This sequence encodes CASSEWRDSGYTF.

The V call is TRBV5-1, the J call TRBJ2-7; the match to TRBD2 covers 11 bases. CDR1 and CDR2 (germline): SGHRS, YFSETQ. V trimming: 0 bases; J trimming: 5 bases; junction bases outside the gene matches: 7. The CDR3 consists of 16 residues. CDR3 sequence reads: CASSLEQTSGIHEQYF. CDR3 nucleotide sequence: TGCGCCAGCAGCTTGGAACAGACTAGCGGGATCCACGAGCAGTACTTC.

The rearrangement joins TRBV6-6 to TRBJ2-7, with unresolved D. CDR1 MNHNY and CDR2 SVGAGI come from the germline V gene (reference sequence). This CDR3 has 15 residues. The V end lost 0 bases, the J end lost 2 bases, and 11 bases lay between the germline ends. This CDR3 reads CASSYSPTSPYEQYF. In DNA form, the CDR3 reads TGTGCCAGCAGTTACTCGCCCACCAGTCCCTACGAGCAGTACTTC.